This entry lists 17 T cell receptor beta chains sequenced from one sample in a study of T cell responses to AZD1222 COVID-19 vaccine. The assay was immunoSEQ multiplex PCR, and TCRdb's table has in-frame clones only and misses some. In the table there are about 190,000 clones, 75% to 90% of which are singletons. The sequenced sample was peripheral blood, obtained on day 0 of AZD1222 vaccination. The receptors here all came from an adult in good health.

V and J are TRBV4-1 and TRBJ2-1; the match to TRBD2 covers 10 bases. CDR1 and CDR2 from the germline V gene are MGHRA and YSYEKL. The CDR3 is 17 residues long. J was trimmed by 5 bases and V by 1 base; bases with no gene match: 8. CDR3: CASSQGGSGGYNNEQFF. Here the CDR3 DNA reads TGCGCCAGCAGCCAAGGGGGTAGCGGGGGGTATAACAATGAGCAGTTCTTC.

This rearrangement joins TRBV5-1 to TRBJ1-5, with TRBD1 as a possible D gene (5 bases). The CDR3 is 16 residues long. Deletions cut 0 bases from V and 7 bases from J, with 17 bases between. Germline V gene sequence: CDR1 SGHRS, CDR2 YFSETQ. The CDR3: CASSLAGTAFPQPQHF. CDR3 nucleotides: TGCGCCAGCAGCTTGGCCGGGACTGCTTTTCCCCAGCCCCAGCATTTT.

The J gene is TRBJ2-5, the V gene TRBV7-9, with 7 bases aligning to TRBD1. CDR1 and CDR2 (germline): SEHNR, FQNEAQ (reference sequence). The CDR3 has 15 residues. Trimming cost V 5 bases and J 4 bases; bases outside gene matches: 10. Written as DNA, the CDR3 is TGTGCCAGCAGCCGTTTACATTGGGACAGAGAGACCCAGTACTTC. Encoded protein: CASSRLHWDRETQYF.

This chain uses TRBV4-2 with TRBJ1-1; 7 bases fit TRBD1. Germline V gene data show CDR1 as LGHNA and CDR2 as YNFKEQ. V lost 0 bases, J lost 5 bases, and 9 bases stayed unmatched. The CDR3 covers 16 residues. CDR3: CASSQESATGRTEAFF. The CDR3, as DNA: TGTGCCAGCAGCCAAGAAAGTGCGACAGGGAGGACTGAAGCTTTCTTT.

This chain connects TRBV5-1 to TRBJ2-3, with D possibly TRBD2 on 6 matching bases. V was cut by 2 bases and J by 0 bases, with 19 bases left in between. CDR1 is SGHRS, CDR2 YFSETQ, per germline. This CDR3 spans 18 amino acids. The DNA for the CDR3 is TGCGCCAGCAGCTTCCCTCGGAGGGGACGGACTAGCACAGATACGCAGTATTTT. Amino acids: CASSFPRRGRTSTDTQYF.

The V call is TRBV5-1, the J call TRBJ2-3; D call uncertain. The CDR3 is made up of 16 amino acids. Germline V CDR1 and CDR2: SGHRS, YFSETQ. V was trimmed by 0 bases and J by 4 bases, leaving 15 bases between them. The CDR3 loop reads CASSLVRQYPPDTQYF. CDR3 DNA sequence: TGCGCCAGCAGCTTGGTACGCCAATATCCACCAGATACGCAGTATTTT.

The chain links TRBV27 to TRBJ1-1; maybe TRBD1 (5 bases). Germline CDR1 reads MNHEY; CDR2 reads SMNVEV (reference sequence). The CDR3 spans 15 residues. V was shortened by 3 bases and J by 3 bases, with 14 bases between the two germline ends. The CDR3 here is CASSLLARGHTEAFF. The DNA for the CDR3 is TGTGCCAGCAGTTTGCTCGCTAGGGGTCACACTGAAGCTTTCTTT.

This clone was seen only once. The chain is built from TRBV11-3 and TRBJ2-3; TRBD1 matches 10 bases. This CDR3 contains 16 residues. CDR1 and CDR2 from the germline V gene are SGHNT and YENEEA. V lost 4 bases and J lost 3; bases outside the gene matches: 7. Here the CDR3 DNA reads TGTGCCAGCAGCTCGGGACAGGGGAGCGGGACAGATACGCAGTATTTT. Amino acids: CASSSGQGSGTDTQYF.

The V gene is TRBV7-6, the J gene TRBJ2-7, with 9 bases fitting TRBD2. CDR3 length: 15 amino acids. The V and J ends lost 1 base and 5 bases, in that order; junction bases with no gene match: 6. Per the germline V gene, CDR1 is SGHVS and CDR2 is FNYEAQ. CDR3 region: CASSLGGGAFDEQYF. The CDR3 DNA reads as TGTGCCAGCAGCTTAGGCGGGGGGGCGTTCGACGAGCAGTACTTC.

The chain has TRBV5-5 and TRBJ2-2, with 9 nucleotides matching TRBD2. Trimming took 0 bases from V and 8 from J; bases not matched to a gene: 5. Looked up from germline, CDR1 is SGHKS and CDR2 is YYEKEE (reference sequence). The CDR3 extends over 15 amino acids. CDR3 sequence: CASSLGLAGRGELFF. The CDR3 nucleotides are TGTGCCAGCAGCTTGGGGCTAGCGGGGCGTGGGGAGCTGTTTTTT.

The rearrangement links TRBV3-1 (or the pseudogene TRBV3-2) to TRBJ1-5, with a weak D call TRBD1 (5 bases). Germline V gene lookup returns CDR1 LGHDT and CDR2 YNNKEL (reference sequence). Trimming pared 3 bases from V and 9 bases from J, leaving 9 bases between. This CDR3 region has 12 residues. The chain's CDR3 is CASSQGPGPQHF. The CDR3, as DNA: TGTGCCAGCAGCCAGGGGCCTGGGCCCCAGCATTTT.

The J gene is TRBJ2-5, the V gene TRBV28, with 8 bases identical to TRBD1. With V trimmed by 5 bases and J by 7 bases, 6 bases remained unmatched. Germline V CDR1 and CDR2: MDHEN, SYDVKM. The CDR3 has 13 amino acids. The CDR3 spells CASSKTGVGTQYF. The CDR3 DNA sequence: TGTGCCAGCAGTAAGACAGGGGTGGGGACCCAGTACTTC.

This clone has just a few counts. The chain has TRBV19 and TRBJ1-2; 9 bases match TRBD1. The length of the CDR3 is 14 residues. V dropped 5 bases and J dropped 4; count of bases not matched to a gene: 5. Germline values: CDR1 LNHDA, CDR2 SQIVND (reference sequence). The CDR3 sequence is CASSSGQGVYGYTF. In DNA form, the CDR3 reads TGTGCCAGTAGTTCGGGACAGGGTGTCTATGGCTACACCTTC.

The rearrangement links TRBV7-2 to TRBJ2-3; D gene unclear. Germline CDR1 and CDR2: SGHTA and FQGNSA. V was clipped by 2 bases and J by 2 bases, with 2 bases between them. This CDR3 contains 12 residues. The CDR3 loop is CASSLLTDTQYF. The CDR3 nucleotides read TGTGCCAGCAGCTTACTCACAGATACGCAGTATTTT. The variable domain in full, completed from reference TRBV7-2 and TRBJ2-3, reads GAGVSQSPSNKVTEKGKDVELRCDPISGHTALYWYRQSLGQGLEFLIYFQGNSAPDKSGLPSDRFSAERTGGSVSTLTIQRTQQEDSAVYLCASSLLTDTQYFGPGTRLTVL.

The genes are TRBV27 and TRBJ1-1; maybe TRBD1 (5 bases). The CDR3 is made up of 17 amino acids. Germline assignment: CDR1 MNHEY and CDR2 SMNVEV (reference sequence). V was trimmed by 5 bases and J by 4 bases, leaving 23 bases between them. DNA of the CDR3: TGTGCCAGCAGTCCAGGGTTAGGCGGGGGTGTGAGCACTGAAGCTTTCTTT. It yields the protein CASSPGLGGGVSTEAFF.

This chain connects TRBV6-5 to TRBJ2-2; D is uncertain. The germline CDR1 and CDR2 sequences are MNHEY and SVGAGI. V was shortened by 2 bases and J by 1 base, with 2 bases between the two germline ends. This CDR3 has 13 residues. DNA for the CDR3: TGTGCCAGCAGTTACAAGAACACCGGGGAGCTGTTTTTT. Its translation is CASSYKNTGELFF.

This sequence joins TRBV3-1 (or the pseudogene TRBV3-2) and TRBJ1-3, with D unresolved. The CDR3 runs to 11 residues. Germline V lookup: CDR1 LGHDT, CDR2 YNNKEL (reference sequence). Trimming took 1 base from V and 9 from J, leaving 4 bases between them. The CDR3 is CASSQVATIYF. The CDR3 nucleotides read TGTGCCAGCAGCCAAGTTGCCACCATATATTTT.